Many counts were recorded for the clone carrying this T cell receptor (beta chain). Its antigen is unidentified. 2 million unsorted PBMCs were stored in RNAlater at -80 °C before RNA extraction. Looked up from germline, CDR1 is MNHEY and CDR2 is SMNVEV (reference sequence). CDR3 length: 15 amino acids. J gave up 0 bases and V 7 bases, and 4 bases lay outside the gene matches. This specimen comes from a study of neurological immune-mediated disorders. Study-wide results and limits: HTLV-1-associated myelopathy led in TCR clonal expansion, while multiple sclerosis ranked lowest, below healthy controls.

The cDNA was generated through 5'RACE incorporating 10-nucleotide random UMIs. Via MiXCR, TCRdb re-called the 5' RACE reads, giving one row per CDR3 protein. The profile shows fewer than 30,000 distinct CDR3 sequences, 13% of them singletons. This rearrangement joins TRBV27 to TRBJ2-3, with 10 bases that match TRBD2. The sequenced sample consisted of PBMCs. The origin of this receptor is a woman aged 40 to 50 with HTLV-1-associated myelopathy (HAM/TSP). CDR3 nucleotides: TGTGCCAGCACCCTTAGCGGGGGGAGCACAGATACGCAGTATTTT. This codes for CASTLSGGSTDTQYF.